The clone carrying this T cell receptor beta chain was detected once. Antigen: not known. Germline-derived CDR1 and CDR2 are MGHRA and YSYEKL. The CDR3 runs to 14 residues. The V end lost 6 bases, the J end lost 0 bases, and 9 bases lay between the germline ends. This sample is drawn from a study of OX40 agonist ivuxolimab in advanced cancers. The overall study: Patients with hepatocellular carcinoma, melanoma, renal cell or head and neck cancer made up the dose-escalation patients. Three patients got partial responses; one had hepatocellular carcinoma and two had cutaneous melanoma.

TCRdb's copy holds only in-frame clones and misses some; the assay was immunoSEQ multiplex PCR. The sample has roughly 46,000 clones; approximately 90% are singletons. General observations from the study: Which antigen the expanded peripheral T cells recognized is unknown. The study found that CD8+ T cells averaged more expanded clones than CD4+.

This chain joins TRBV4-1 and TRBJ2-1, with D maybe TRBD2 (6 bases). This receptor was obtained from an adult with an advanced solid tumor such as melanoma, head and neck, liver or kidney cancer. The sample in question was CD4+ or CD8+ T cells sorted from blood, obtained in a trial of the OX40 agonist ivuxolimab. DNA of the CDR3: TGCGCCAGCAGGGCGGGGAGCTCCTACAATGAGCAGTTCTTC. Translated, it gives CASRAGSSYNEQFF.